This T cell receptor beta chain was profiled in a study of OX40 agonist ivuxolimab in advanced cancers. Study-level information: Dose-escalation patients' cancers were hepatocellular carcinoma, melanoma, renal cell or head and neck cancer. Prior therapy, whether anti-PD-1, anti-PD-L1 or anti-CTLA-4, was allowed, and about 39% had some. Notes on the study in general: CD4+ and CD8+ blood T cells expanded clonally by week 6 at 0.1 to 3.0 mg/kg. Clonal expansion was among the lowest in partial responders at 0.1-3.0 mg/kg, especially CD8+.

TCRdb's table, derived via immunoSEQ multiplex PCR, lists solely in-frame clones and lacks some. The data show 55,000 to 60,000 clones, around nine tenths seen once. Turning to this clone: The antigen is unknown.

Trimming took 5 bases from V and 2 from J; bases not matched to a gene: 12. The CDR3 runs 17 residues. Germline-derived CDR1 and CDR2 are SGHTA and FQGTGA. This TCR came from an adult with an advanced solid tumor such as melanoma, head and neck, liver or kidney cancer. The sequencing here drew on CD4+ or CD8+ T cells sorted from blood, taken in a trial of the OX40 agonist ivuxolimab. This chain connects TRBV7-3 to TRBJ2-3; TRBD1 matches 8 bases. As DNA, the CDR3 is TGTGCCAGCAGCCTAGGAGCCTGGACAGGGTACACAGATACGCAGTATTTT. This codes for CASSLGAWTGYTDTQYF.